This record concerns one T cell receptor (beta chain) sequence. Its specificity is not known. This sample is part of a study of OX40 agonist ivuxolimab in advanced cancers. CDR1 is SGHDT and CDR2 is YYEEEE in the germline V gene. The CDR3 contains 14 residues. V lost 7 bases to trimming and J lost 4 bases, with 17 bases between them. Data came from immunoSEQ multiplex PCR; TCRdb stores just in-frame clones and leaves some out. This sample yields some 71,000 clones, of which about nine tenths are seen a single time; over 2.5% belongs to the top ten. Study-wide results and limits: Blood T cells, both CD4+ and CD8+, expanded clonally by week 6 at 0.1 to 3.0 mg/kg.

Source: CD4+ or CD8+ T cells sorted from blood, taken in a trial of the OX40 agonist ivuxolimab. This receptor was obtained from an adult with an advanced solid tumor such as melanoma, head and neck, liver or kidney cancer. The chain links TRBV5-6 to TRBJ1-1, with D maybe TRBD1 (5 bases). CDR3 sequence: CASGVPGDGTEAFF. The CDR3 DNA reads as TGTGCCAGCGGCGTCCCGGGGGATGGCACTGAAGCTTTCTTT.